This is a list of T cell receptor beta chains from one sample in a study of esophageal squamous cell carcinoma under preoperative chemotherapy. One entry per CDR3 protein, called by TCRdb with MiXCR from the PCR reads. Among some 16,000 distinct CDR3 sequences, 60% were seen once, and the ten largest hold around 49%. This specimen was collected from a patient given preoperative chemotherapy. These receptors all come from a human donor with esophageal squamous cell carcinoma. The donor label of this sample is uncertain. Each CDR3 is given with its conserved first and last residue. The D gene is left open where the match is weak. The listing skips clone size in some rows; elsewhere it reads once, few, many or a size class.

v_call: TRBV6-1; j_call: TRBJ2-3; d_call: .; clone_size: .; cdr3_nt: TGTGCCAGCACGGGGCCGAGAGCCACAGATACGCAGTATTTC; cdr3_aa: CASTGPRATDTQYF
v_call: TRBV6-1; j_call: TRBJ2-4; d_call: .; clone_size: .; cdr3_nt: TGTGCCAGCAGTGACGGGCCCCAGTACTTC; cdr3_aa: CASSDGPQYF
v_call: TRBV6-1; j_call: TRBJ1-1; d_call: .; clone_size: many; cdr3_nt: TGTGCCAGCAGTGGACAACCGAACACTGAAGCTTTCTTT; cdr3_aa: CASSGQPNTEAFF
v_call: TRBV7-6; j_call: TRBJ2-1; d_call: .; clone_size: few; cdr3_nt: TGTGCCAGCAGCTTAGTTTCGGGCCTGACTTGGGGGTACAATGAGCAGTTCTTC; cdr3_aa: CASSLVSGLTWGYNEQFF
v_call: TRBV6-1; j_call: TRBJ2-3; d_call: .; clone_size: .; cdr3_nt: TGTGCCTGCAGGGGAGGTGGGGAGGGAGCCCAAGATACGCAGTATTTT; cdr3_aa: CACRGGGEGAQDTQYF
v_call: TRBV6-1; j_call: TRBJ1-1; d_call: .; clone_size: .; cdr3_nt: TGTGCCAGCAGTGAAGTTTACGGGGCGCCCGAAGCTTTCTTT; cdr3_aa: CASSEVYGAPEAFF
v_call: TRBV12-3/TRBV12-4; j_call: TRBJ2-7; d_call: TRBD2; clone_size: few; cdr3_nt: TGTGCCAGCAGTCCCCGGGGGGACGAGCAGTACTTC; cdr3_aa: CASSPRGDEQYF
v_call: TRBV12-3/TRBV12-4; j_call: TRBJ2-1; d_call: TRBD2; clone_size: .; cdr3_nt: TGTGCGGGCAGGGAGGGTCGAGCGGCAGATACCCAGTATTTC; cdr3_aa: CAGREGRAADTQYF
v_call: TRBV4-1; j_call: TRBJ2-3; d_call: .; clone_size: .; cdr3_nt: TGCGCCAGCAGCCAAGAAACGGGAGAGGTCACAGATACGCAGTATTTT; cdr3_aa: CASSQETGEVTDTQYF
v_call: TRBV10-2; j_call: TRBJ2-7; d_call: .; clone_size: hyperexpanded; cdr3_nt: TGCGCCAGCAGGGAGCCTAACGGACTGGCCGATACTGGGCTCATGGGCGAGCAGTACTTC; cdr3_aa: CASREPNGLADTGLMGEQYF
v_call: TRBV4-1; j_call: TRBJ2-3; d_call: .; clone_size: .; cdr3_nt: TGCGCCAGCAGCCAAGAAGGACAACGCACAGATACGCAGTATTTT; cdr3_aa: CASSQEGQRTDTQYF
v_call: TRBV7-2; j_call: TRBJ2-7; d_call: TRBD2; clone_size: .; cdr3_nt: TGTGCCAGCAGCCCTAGCGGGGTAAGCTCCTACGAGCAGTACTTC; cdr3_aa: CASSPSGVSSYEQYF
v_call: TRBV6-1; j_call: TRBJ2-3; d_call: .; clone_size: .; cdr3_nt: TGTGCCAGCAGGGGATGGGGGGCAGGGGAGACAGATACGCAGTATTTT; cdr3_aa: CASRGWGAGETDTQYF
v_call: TRBV6-1; j_call: TRBJ2-3; d_call: .; clone_size: .; cdr3_nt: TGTGCCGGGAGTGGGCGGGGTGCCCAAGATACGCAGTATTTT; cdr3_aa: CAGSGRGAQDTQYF
v_call: TRBV12-3/TRBV12-4; j_call: TRBJ2-3; d_call: TRBD2; clone_size: .; cdr3_nt: TGTGCCAGCAGTTTTGCGGGAGTGGGAGATACGCAGTATTTT; cdr3_aa: CASSFAGVGDTQYF
v_call: TRBV6-5; j_call: TRBJ2-7; d_call: .; clone_size: few; cdr3_nt: TGTGCCAGCAGTTACTCGACGGGTCCCTACGAGCAGTACTTC; cdr3_aa: CASSYSTGPYEQYF
v_call: TRBV7-2; j_call: TRBJ2-1; d_call: .; clone_size: .; cdr3_nt: TGTGCCAGCAGCTTGGCGTCGATGTACAATGCGCAGTTTTTT; cdr3_aa: CASSLASMYNAQFF
v_call: TRBV6-1; j_call: TRBJ2-3; d_call: .; clone_size: .; cdr3_nt: TGTGCCAGGGGCAGAGTGGCGGGCGACACAGATACGCAGTATTTT; cdr3_aa: CARGRVAGDTDTQYF
v_call: TRBV7-8; j_call: TRBJ2-1; d_call: .; clone_size: .; cdr3_nt: TGTGCCAGCAGCTCCCTAGGGGGTGTAGGACGCAGGAATGAGCAGTTCTTC; cdr3_aa: CASSSLGGVGRRNEQFF
v_call: TRBV6-1; j_call: TRBJ2-3; d_call: .; clone_size: .; cdr3_nt: TGTGCCGGCGGATGGGGGGGCAGCACAGATACGCAGTATTTT; cdr3_aa: CAGGWGGSTDTQYF
v_call: TRBV27; j_call: TRBJ2-1; d_call: .; clone_size: many; cdr3_nt: TGTGCCAGCAGGCGAGACTCCCAGGGAACCTACAATGAGCAGTTCTTC; cdr3_aa: CASRRDSQGTYNEQFF
v_call: TRBV11-1; j_call: TRBJ2-3; d_call: .; clone_size: .; cdr3_nt: TGTGCCAGCAGTTCGACTCTAGGGGGAGGCAAAGAGACGCAGTATTTT; cdr3_aa: CASSSTLGGGKETQYF
v_call: TRBV12-3/TRBV12-4; j_call: TRBJ2-3; d_call: TRBD2; clone_size: .; cdr3_nt: TGTGCCAGCAGGCCGTACGGGGGGGGACGCACAGAGACGCAGTATTTC; cdr3_aa: CASRPYGGGRTETQYF
v_call: TRBV12-3/TRBV12-4; j_call: TRBJ2-6; d_call: TRBD1; clone_size: many; cdr3_nt: TGTGCCAGCAGTTTATTGACAGGGTCTGGGGCCAACGTCCTGACTTTC; cdr3_aa: CASSLLTGSGANVLTF
v_call: TRBV6-1; j_call: TRBJ2-4; d_call: .; clone_size: .; cdr3_nt: TGTGCCAGCAGTGAAGGGATACAGGGACCCACAAACACTCAGTACTTC; cdr3_aa: CASSEGIQGPTNTQYF
v_call: TRBV7-2; j_call: TRBJ2-3; d_call: TRBD2; clone_size: .; cdr3_nt: TGTGCCAGCAGGGCCAGCGGGGGGGGGGCCCGTGGGACGCAGTATTTC; cdr3_aa: CASRASGGGARGTQYF
v_call: TRBV6-1; j_call: TRBJ2-3; d_call: .; clone_size: .; cdr3_nt: TGTGCCAGCAGCTCGCCTGTGAGCACAGAGAAGCAGTATTTT; cdr3_aa: CASSSPVSTEKQYF
v_call: TRBV6-1; j_call: TRBJ2-5; d_call: .; clone_size: .; cdr3_nt: TGTGCCAGCATGAGTCAGCACCAAGAGACCCAGTACTTC; cdr3_aa: CASMSQHQETQYF
v_call: TRBV27; j_call: TRBJ2-7; d_call: .; clone_size: .; cdr3_nt: TGTGCCAGCAGTTTAAGGGGGGTCAGGGCCCTCAATGAGCAGTACTTC; cdr3_aa: CASSLRGVRALNEQYF
v_call: TRBV7-2; j_call: TRBJ2-1; d_call: .; clone_size: few; cdr3_nt: TGTGCCAGCAGCTTATCTAGGGGTCATGTCGAGCAGTTCTTC; cdr3_aa: CASSLSRGHVEQFF
v_call: TRBV20-1; j_call: TRBJ2-5; d_call: TRBD2; clone_size: many; cdr3_nt: TGCAGTGCTAGCCGGGACGGGACTAGCGGGGCCGGAGCGTCGGTGCGCCAAGAGACCCAGTACTTC; cdr3_aa: CSASRDGTSGAGASVRQETQYF
v_call: TRBV6-8; j_call: TRBJ2-4; d_call: .; clone_size: .; cdr3_nt: TGCCGCGTCGCGGGCGGGTGGGCCACAAACATGCAGTACTTC; cdr3_aa: CRVAGGWATNMQYF
v_call: TRBV6-2/TRBV6-3; j_call: TRBJ2-4; d_call: .; clone_size: .; cdr3_nt: TGTGCCAGCGGGCAAAACATTCAGCACTTC; cdr3_aa: CASGQNIQHF
v_call: TRBV6-1; j_call: TRBJ2-3; d_call: .; clone_size: .; cdr3_nt: TGTGCCAGCAGTGAAGCGGCAGGGGGCACAGATACGCAGTATTTT; cdr3_aa: CASSEAAGGTDTQYF
v_call: TRBV6-5; j_call: TRBJ2-7; d_call: .; clone_size: medium-sized; cdr3_nt: TGTGCCAGCAGTACTCACAGGGCGGACGAGCAGTACTTC; cdr3_aa: CASSTHRADEQYF
v_call: TRBV6-1; j_call: TRBJ2-5; d_call: .; clone_size: .; cdr3_nt: TGTGCCAGCAGTCGACCTCAAGAGACCCAGTACTTC; cdr3_aa: CASSRPQETQYF
v_call: TRBV6-5; j_call: TRBJ2-1; d_call: .; clone_size: .; cdr3_nt: TGTGCCAGCAGTTACGGCTGTGCGGCCTCCAGGGAGCTGTTCTTC; cdr3_aa: CASSYGCAASRELFF
v_call: TRBV6-4; j_call: TRBJ2-3; d_call: .; clone_size: once; cdr3_nt: TGTGCCAGCAGTCTGGGGGTGGGGGCCAGAGATACGCAGTATTTC; cdr3_aa: CASSLGVGARDTQYF
v_call: TRBV7-2; j_call: TRBJ2-7; d_call: .; clone_size: .; cdr3_nt: TGTGCCAGCAGCTTAGACCCGGGTAGCTTCAGCGAGCAGTACTTC; cdr3_aa: CASSLDPGSFSEQYF
v_call: TRBV6-1; j_call: TRBJ2-3; d_call: TRBD2; clone_size: .; cdr3_nt: TGTGCCAGCAGTCGCAACCGGGGGGGCGACGAAGATACGCAGTATTTT; cdr3_aa: CASSRNRGGDEDTQYF